One TCR beta chain is described in this entry. Its target is unknown. The junction and the germline gene differ at one end; a read error may be behind it. These data are taken from a study of cytomegalovirus exposure and HLA in healthy donors. Measured with immunoSEQ multiplex PCR; TCRdb has only the in-frame clones, and not every one. The table includes about 130,000 clones, approximately 90% detected once. Notes on the study in general: The finding came from a later analysis; first-cohort TCR clusters tended to co-occur in the 120 or so validation repertoires. As confirmed in vitro, a few CMV-associated chains were specific for CMV antigens. The dataset shows that most TCR sequences were rare, while some public TCRs occurred in many donors. Reported results showed that the classifier diagnosed cytomegalovirus status with high specificity and sensitivity.

CDR3 size: 15 residues. Germline V gene sequence: CDR1 MDHEN, CDR2 SYDVKM. The chain employs TRBV28 and TRBJ1-1; weak D call: TRBD1 (5 bases). Sequenced input: PBMCs. This TCR derives from a woman aged 25 to 39 in good health and CMV-seropositive. CDR3 sequence: CASSLPPDKATQAFF. The CDR3 DNA sequence: TGTGCCAGCAGTTTACCCCCGGACAAAGCCACTCAAGCTTTCTTT.